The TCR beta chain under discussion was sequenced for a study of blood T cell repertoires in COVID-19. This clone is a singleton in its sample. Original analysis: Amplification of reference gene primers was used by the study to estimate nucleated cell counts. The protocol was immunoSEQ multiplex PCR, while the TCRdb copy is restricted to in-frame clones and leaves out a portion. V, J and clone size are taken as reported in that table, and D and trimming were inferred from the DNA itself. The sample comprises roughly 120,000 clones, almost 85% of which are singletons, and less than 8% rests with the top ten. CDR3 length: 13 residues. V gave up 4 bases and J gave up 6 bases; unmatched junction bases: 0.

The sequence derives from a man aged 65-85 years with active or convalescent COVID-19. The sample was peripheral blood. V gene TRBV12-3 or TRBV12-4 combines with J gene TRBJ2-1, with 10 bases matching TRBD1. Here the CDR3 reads CASSWTGGNEQFF. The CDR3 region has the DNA TGTGCCAGCAGTTGGACAGGGGGCAATGAGCAGTTCTTC.